The 17 T cell receptor beta chains in this list originate from one sample, sequenced in a study of blood T cell repertoires in COVID-19. Profiled with immunoSEQ multiplex PCR; TCRdb holds only in-frame clones, not every one. Of some 80,000 clones listed, around 80% are singletons. Sequences were obtained from peripheral blood. These receptors all come from an elderly woman with active or convalescent COVID-19.

J is TRBJ2-5 and V is TRBV6-2 or TRBV6-3; 10 positions agree with TRBD2. The CDR3 is 15 amino acids. The V gene end was trimmed by 3 bases and the J gene end by 4 bases; junction bases not matched to a gene: 5. Germline loops: CDR1 MNHEY, CDR2 SVGEGT. DNA of the CDR3: TGTGCCAGCAGTTATTCTAGCGGGGGTGGAGAGACCCAGTACTTC. Translated: CASSYSSGGGETQYF.

This chain connects TRBV3-1 (or the pseudogene TRBV3-2) to TRBJ1-5, with a weak D call TRBD1 (5 bases). Trimming took 0 bases from V and 6 from J, leaving 18 bases between them. Germline loops: CDR1 LGHDT, CDR2 YNNKEL (reference sequence). The CDR3 is 17 amino acids. The CDR3 loop is CASSQERGSGVPQPQHF. Here the CDR3 DNA reads TGTGCCAGCAGCCAAGAACGGGGGTCCGGGGTTCCTCAGCCCCAGCATTTT.

The gene calls are TRBV3-1 (or the pseudogene TRBV3-2) and TRBJ1-1; no firm D call. From germline, CDR1 is LGHDT and CDR2 YNNKEL (reference sequence). Trimming removed 1 base from V and 6 bases from J, with 9 bases in between. CDR3 length: 13 residues. The CDR3 region has the DNA TGTGCCAGCAGCCAAGGAGGGAGCCCTGAAGCTTTCTTT. Translation gives CASSQGGSPEAFF.

The J gene is TRBJ1-2, the V gene TRBV5-8; no reliable D call. Trimming stripped 4 bases from V and 1 base from J, with 11 bases between. The germline V gene encodes CDR1 SGHTS and CDR2 YDEGEE. The CDR3 is 14 residues long. As DNA, the CDR3 is TGTGCCAGCAGCCCAAAGAGTATTAACTATGGCTACACCTTC. This gives the protein CASSPKSINYGYTF.

The count of this clone is one. This chain uses TRBV6-5 with TRBJ2-5; TRBD1 is a possible D gene (5 bases). This CDR3 is 14 amino acids long. CDR1 is MNHEY and CDR2 is SVGAGI in the germline V gene. Trimming removed 8 bases from V and 2 bases from J, with 15 bases in between. In DNA form, the CDR3 reads TGTGCCAGCTCGACAGAGCAGAAACAAGAGACCCAGTACTTC. Protein: CASSTEQKQETQYF.

The V gene is TRBV5-4, the J gene TRBJ2-5, with D maybe TRBD1 (6 bases). This CDR3 is built from 14 residues. V lost 4 bases to trimming and J lost 1 base, with 11 bases between them. Per the germline V gene, CDR1 is SGHNT and CDR2 is YYREEE (reference sequence). CDR3 in DNA: TGTGCCAGCAGCGCCTACAGGGCCCAAGAGACCCAGTACTTC. Encoded protein: CASSAYRAQETQYF.

CDR3 region: CASSPGLAGTTGELFF. In nucleotides, the CDR3 is TGTGCCAGCAGCCCAGGACTAGCGGGGACCACCGGGGAGCTGTTTTTT. This rearrangement joins TRBV5-5 to TRBJ2-2; the match to TRBD2 covers 12 bases. Germline assignment: CDR1 SGHKS and CDR2 YYEKEE (reference sequence). CDR3 length: 16 amino acids. The V and J ends lost 4 bases and 4 bases, in that order; junction bases with no gene match: 5.

The chain has TRBV7-2 and TRBJ2-3; possibly TRBD2 for D (6 bases). Germline-derived CDR1 and CDR2 are SGHTA and FQGNSA. The CDR3 contains 15 residues. V was shortened by 4 bases and J by 2 bases, with 13 bases between the two germline ends. The CDR3 loop reads CASSSSGLPTDTQYF. The CDR3 DNA follows: TGTGCCAGCAGCTCCTCGGGACTTCCCACAGATACGCAGTATTTT.

This chain connects TRBV11-2 to TRBJ1-5; D uncertain. The CDR3 has 13 amino acids. Trimming removed 5 bases from V and 2 bases from J, with 7 bases in between. CDR1 is SGHAT, CDR2 FQNNGV, per germline. CDR3 nucleotide sequence: TGTGCCAGCAGCCCCCTAGGCAATCAGCCCCAGCATTTT. Translated: CASSPLGNQPQHF.

The rearrangement joins TRBV12-3 or TRBV12-4 to TRBJ1-2; D is undetermined. Trimming cost V 4 bases and J 4 bases, with 10 bases left between them. The CDR3 runs 13 residues. The chain's CDR3 is CASSSGLIYGYTF. The CDR3 nucleotides read TGTGCCAGCAGTTCCGGACTGATCTATGGCTACACCTTC.

The rearrangement links TRBV6-5 to TRBJ1-5, with a possible D match to TRBD1 (5 bases). V shed 8 bases and J shed 2 bases, with 16 bases lying between them. CDR1 MNHEY and CDR2 SVGAGI come from the germline V gene. This CDR3 contains 15 residues. The DNA for the CDR3 is TGTGCCAGCTTTCCGGGACTAGGGGGCAATCAGCCCCAGCATTTT. Translation: CASFPGLGGNQPQHF.

This clone has just a few counts. V usage is TRBV6-6 and J usage is TRBJ2-5, with D possibly TRBD2 on 6 matching bases. The CDR3 has 13 amino acids. Germline-derived CDR1 and CDR2 are MNHNY and SVGAGI (reference sequence). Trimming shortened V by 7 bases and J by 4 bases, and 13 bases separated the two germline ends. The CDR3 sequence: CASKYGGGETQYF. The CDR3 bases are TGTGCCAGCAAATACGGGGGAGGAGAGACCCAGTACTTC.

The rearrangement links TRBV7-2 to TRBJ2-3; no definite D call. Germline V gene data show CDR1 as SGHTA and CDR2 as FQGNSA. The germline V and J ends were trimmed by 0 bases and 0 bases, with 4 bases remaining between them. CDR3 length: 14 residues. The CDR3: CASSLARSTDTQYF. CDR3 coding DNA: TGTGCCAGCAGCTTAGCTCGGAGCACAGATACGCAGTATTTT.

V and J are TRBV6-2 or TRBV6-3 and TRBJ2-1; 9 bases are a match to TRBD2. The V gene's germline CDR1 is MNHEY and CDR2 SVGEGT. The CDR3 covers 16 residues. J was trimmed by 8 bases and V by 6 bases; bases with no gene match: 14. The CDR3 reads CASSSPFAGGPDEQFF. In nucleotides, the CDR3 is TGTGCCAGCAGCTCCCCATTTGCGGGGGGGCCAGATGAGCAGTTCTTC.

The CDR3 sequence: CASSPLGGVNTEAFF. The CDR3 nucleotides are TGTGCCAGCTCACCCCTGGGGGGGGTGAACACTGAAGCTTTCTTT. The V and J genes are TRBV18 and TRBJ1-1, with a possible D match to TRBD1 (5 bases). V lost 3 bases and J 0 bases, leaving 11 bases between the germline ends. Looked up from germline, CDR1 is KGHSH and CDR2 is LQKENI. The CDR3 loop spans 15 amino acids.

V is TRBV2 and J is TRBJ1-2; D possibly corresponds to TRBD1 (5 bases). Germline lookup yields CDR1 SNHLY and CDR2 FYNNEI. The CDR3 totals 12 residues. The V end lost 6 bases, the J end lost 7 bases, and 12 bases lay between the germline ends. The CDR3 loop is CASRWGQGGYTF. CDR3 nucleotide sequence: TGTGCCAGCAGATGGGGCCAGGGTGGCTACACCTTC.

This sequence joins TRBV10-2 and TRBJ1-4; weak D call: TRBD1 (6 bases). The CDR3 runs 14 residues. Germline V gives CDR1 WSHSY, CDR2 SAAADI. Trimming took 5 bases from V and 5 from J, leaving 12 bases between them. The CDR3 here is CASSTGMRNEKLFF. Here the CDR3 DNA reads TGCGCCAGCAGTACAGGGATGAGAAATGAAAAACTGTTTTTT.